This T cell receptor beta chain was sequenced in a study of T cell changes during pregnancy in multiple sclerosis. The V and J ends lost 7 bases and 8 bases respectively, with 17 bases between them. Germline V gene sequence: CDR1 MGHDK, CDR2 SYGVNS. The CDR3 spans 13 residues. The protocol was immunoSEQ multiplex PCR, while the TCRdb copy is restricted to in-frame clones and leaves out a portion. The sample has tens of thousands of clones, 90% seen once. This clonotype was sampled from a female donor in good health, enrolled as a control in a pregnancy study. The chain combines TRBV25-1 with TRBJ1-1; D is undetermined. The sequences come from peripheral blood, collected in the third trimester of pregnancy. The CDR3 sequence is CASKAPAGSEAFF. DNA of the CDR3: TGTGCCAGCAAGGCCCCCGCGGGATCGGAAGCTTTCTTT.